The T cell receptor beta chain described here comes from a study of T cell changes during pregnancy in multiple sclerosis. J lost 7 bases, V lost 6 bases, and 12 bases had no gene match. This CDR3 has 14 amino acids. Germline lookup yields CDR1 SGHAT and CDR2 FQNNGV. Measured with immunoSEQ multiplex PCR; TCRdb has only the in-frame clones, and not every one. The sample yields 45,000 to 50,000 clones, more than 85% seen once. This TCR was recovered from a female donor with multiple sclerosis, enrolled in a pregnancy study. The chain recombines TRBV11-2 with TRBJ2-7, with 7 bases matching TRBD1. Source: peripheral blood, taken in the third trimester of pregnancy. For the CDR3, the DNA is TGTGCCAGCAGTGCAAGAACCGGGACAGTTGAGCAGTACTTC. This encodes CASSARTGTVEQYF.